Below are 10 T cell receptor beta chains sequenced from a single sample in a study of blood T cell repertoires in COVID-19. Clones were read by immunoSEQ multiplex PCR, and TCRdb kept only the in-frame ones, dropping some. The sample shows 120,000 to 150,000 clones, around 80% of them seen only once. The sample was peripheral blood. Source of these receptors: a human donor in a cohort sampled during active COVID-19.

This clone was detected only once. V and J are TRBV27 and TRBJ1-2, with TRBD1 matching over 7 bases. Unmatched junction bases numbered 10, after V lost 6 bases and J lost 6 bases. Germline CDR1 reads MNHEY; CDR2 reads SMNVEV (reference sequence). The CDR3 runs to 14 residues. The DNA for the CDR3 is TGTGCCAGCAGGACATTCCGGGACAGACATGGCTACACCTTC. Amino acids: CASRTFRDRHGYTF.

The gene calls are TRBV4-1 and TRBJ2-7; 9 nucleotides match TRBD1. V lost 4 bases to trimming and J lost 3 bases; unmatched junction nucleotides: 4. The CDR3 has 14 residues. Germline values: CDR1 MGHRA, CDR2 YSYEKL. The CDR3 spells CASSLDRGSYEQYF. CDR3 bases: TGCGCCAGCAGCCTCGACAGGGGGAGCTACGAGCAGTACTTC.

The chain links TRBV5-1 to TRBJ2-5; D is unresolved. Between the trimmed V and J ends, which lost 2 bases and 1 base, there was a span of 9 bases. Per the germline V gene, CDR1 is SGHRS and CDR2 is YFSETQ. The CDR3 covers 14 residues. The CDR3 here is CASSFSQIQETQYF. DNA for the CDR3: TGCGCCAGCAGCTTCTCACAGATCCAAGAGACCCAGTACTTC.

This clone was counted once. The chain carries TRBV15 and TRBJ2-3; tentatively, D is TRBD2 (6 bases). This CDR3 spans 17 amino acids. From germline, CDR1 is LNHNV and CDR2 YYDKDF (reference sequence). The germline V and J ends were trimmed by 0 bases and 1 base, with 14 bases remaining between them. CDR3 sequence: CATSRDPGASGTDTQYF. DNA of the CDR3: TGTGCCACCAGCAGAGATCCCGGGGCTAGCGGCACAGATACGCAGTATTTT. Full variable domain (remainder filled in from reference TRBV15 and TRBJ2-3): DAMVIQNPRYQVTQFGKPVTLSCSQTLNHNVMYWYQQKSSQAPKLLFHYYDKDFNNEADTPDNFQSRRPNTSFCFLDIRSPGLGDTAMYLCATSRDPGASGTDTQYFGPGTRLTVL.

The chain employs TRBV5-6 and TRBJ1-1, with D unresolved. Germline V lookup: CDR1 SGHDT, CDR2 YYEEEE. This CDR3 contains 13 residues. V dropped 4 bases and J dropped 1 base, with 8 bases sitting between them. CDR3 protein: CASSRVSNTEAFF. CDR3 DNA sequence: TGTGCCAGCAGCCGCGTCTCGAACACTGAAGCTTTCTTT.

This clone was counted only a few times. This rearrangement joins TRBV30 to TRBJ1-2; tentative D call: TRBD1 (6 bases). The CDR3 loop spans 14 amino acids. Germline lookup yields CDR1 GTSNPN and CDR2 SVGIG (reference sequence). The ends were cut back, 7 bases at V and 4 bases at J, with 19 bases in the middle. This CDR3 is CALPDRSSGYGYTF. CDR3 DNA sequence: TGTGCCTTACCCGACAGGAGTTCTGGCTATGGCTACACCTTC.

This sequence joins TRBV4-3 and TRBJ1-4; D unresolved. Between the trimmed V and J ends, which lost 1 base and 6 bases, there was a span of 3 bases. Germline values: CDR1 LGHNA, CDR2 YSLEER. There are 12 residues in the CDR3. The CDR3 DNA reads TGCGCCAGCAGCCAAGTAGATGAAAAACTGTTTTTT. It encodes CASSQVDEKLFF.

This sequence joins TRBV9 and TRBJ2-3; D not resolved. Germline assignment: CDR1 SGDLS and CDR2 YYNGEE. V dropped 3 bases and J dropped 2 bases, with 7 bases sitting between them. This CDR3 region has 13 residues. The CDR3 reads CASSGENTDTQYF. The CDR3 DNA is TGTGCCAGCAGCGGCGAAAACACAGATACGCAGTATTTT.

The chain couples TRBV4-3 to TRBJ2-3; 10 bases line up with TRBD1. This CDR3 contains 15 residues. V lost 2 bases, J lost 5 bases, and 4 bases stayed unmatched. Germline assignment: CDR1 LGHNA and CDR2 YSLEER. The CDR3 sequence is CASSQLTGGKDTQYF. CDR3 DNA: TGCGCCAGCAGCCAACTGACAGGGGGCAAAGATACGCAGTATTTT.

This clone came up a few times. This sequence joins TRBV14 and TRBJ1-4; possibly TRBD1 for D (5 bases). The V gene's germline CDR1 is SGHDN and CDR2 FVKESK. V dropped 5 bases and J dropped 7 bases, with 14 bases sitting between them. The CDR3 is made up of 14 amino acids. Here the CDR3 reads CASSFAGSGEKLFF. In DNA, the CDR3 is TGTGCCAGCAGCTTCGCAGGGTCGGGTGAAAAACTGTTTTTT.